This entry lists 20 T cell receptor beta chains sequenced from one sample in a study of tissue T cells after allogeneic stem cell transplantation. Measured with immunoSEQ multiplex PCR; TCRdb has only the in-frame clones, and not every one. Of 48,000 or so clones in the sample, 65% to 80% are singletons; the top ten hold less than 0.85%. Sample: sorted cells pooled from one or two spleens. These receptors were obtained from a pool of C57BL/6 mice in good health.

As for this clone: Gene names denote mouse genes. The missing CDR3 end, 1 residue past where the read stops, is filled in from the germline J gene. The genes are TRBV3 and TRBJ2-7, with 13 bases that match TRBD2. CDR3 length equals 14 residues. The ends lost 5 bases at V and 4 bases at J; junction bases unmatched: 2. Per the germline V gene, CDR1 is SNHLY and CDR2 is FYNGKV (reference sequence). The CDR3 DNA, read in part, is TGTGCCAGCAGCCGGGACTGGGGGGGTTATGAACAGTAC. Protein: CASSRDWGGYEQY. The whole CDR3 is CASSRDWGGYEQYF.

For this clone: Gene names and germline match the mouse. Read data end 1 residue before the CDR3 end; the end is taken from the germline J gene. This chain joins TRBV13-3 and TRBJ1-1, with TRBD1 matching over 7 bases. This CDR3 is built from 13 residues. With V trimmed by 6 bases and J by 0 bases, 2 bases remained unmatched. CDR1 is NNHDY and CDR2 is SYVADS in the germline V gene. Partial CDR3 DNA: TGTGCCAGCAAAGACAGGGCAAACACAGAAGTCTTC. Its translation is CASKDRANTEVF. The full CDR3 reads CASKDRANTEVFF.

About this clone: Germline and genes: mouse. The observed sequence ends 1 residue before the CDR3 terminus, with the missing tail filled in from the germline J gene. This chain joins TRBV31 and TRBJ2-1; D call uncertain. V lost 0 bases, J lost 1 base, and 7 bases lay in between. Per the germline V gene, CDR1 is GKSSPN and CDR2 is SITVG. The length of the CDR3 is 14 residues. CDR3 DNA (partial): TGTGCCTGGAGTCTCCGGGCAAACTATGCTGAGCAGTTC. This encodes CAWSLRANYAEQF. The whole CDR3 sequence reads CAWSLRANYAEQFF.

This clone was observed a handful of times. The germline and genes are mouse ones. The sequenced fragment ends 1 residue before the CDR3 boundary, so the rest is inferred from the germline J gene. V is TRBV24 and J is TRBJ2-7, with D possibly TRBD2 on 6 matching bases. V lost 2 bases and J lost 0, with 11 bases in between. This CDR3 has 15 residues. Germline CDR1 and CDR2: KGHTA and FRNEEI. CDR3 residues: CASSLKTGSSYEQYF. The sequenced part of the CDR3 DNA is TGTGCCAGCAGTCTGAAGACTGGAAGCTCCTATGAACAGTAC.

To note about this clone: Gene names and germline match the mouse. The read ends 1 residue shy of where the CDR3 ends; the end is completed using the germline J gene. This sequence joins TRBV13-3 and TRBJ1-1; weak D call: TRBD1 (5 bases). CDR3 size: 12 residues. Germline V gene lookup returns CDR1 NNHDY and CDR2 SYVADS. V was pared by 7 bases and J by 1 base, with 8 bases between. The CDR3 protein is CASGDRNTEVFF. Partial CDR3 DNA: TGTGCCAGCGGAGACAGAAACACAGAAGTCTTC.

A note on this clone: Mouse gene names apply. The read stops 1 residue short of the end of the CDR3; the missing end is completed from the germline J gene. The chain combines TRBV13-3 with TRBJ2-1, with TRBD1 matching 8 bases. Per germline, CDR1 NNHDY and CDR2 SYVADS. The V segment lost 1 base and the J segment 0 bases; nucleotides outside the gene matches: 3. CDR3 length: 16 residues. The DNA read from the CDR3 is TGTGCCAGCAGTGATTCCAGGGGGCTTAACTATGCTGAGCAGTTC. This gives the protein CASSDSRGLNYAEQF. From start to end, the CDR3 is CASSDSRGLNYAEQFF.

Concerning this clone: Gene names denote mouse genes. The sequenced part of the CDR3 DNA is TGTGCCAGCGGTGATGGGACTGGCTACTATGAACAGTAC. It codes for CASGDGTGYYEQY. The complete CDR3 sequence is CASGDGTGYYEQYF. The genes are TRBV13-2 and TRBJ2-7; 7 bases align to TRBD2. The observed sequence ends 1 residue before the CDR3 terminus, with the missing tail filled in from the germline J gene. J gave up 3 bases and V 0 bases, and 3 bases lay outside the gene matches. Germline CDR1 is NNHNN and CDR2 is SYGAGS (reference sequence). This CDR3 spans 14 amino acids.

Worth noting for this clone: Mouse germline and gene names are used. The read finishes 1 residue shy of the CDR3 end, and the germline J gene is used to complete it. This chain connects TRBV19 to TRBJ2-1; perhaps TRBD1 as D (6 bases). The germline V and J ends were trimmed by 2 bases and 5 bases, with 8 bases remaining between them. The CDR3 consists of 13 residues. The germline V gene encodes CDR1 FNHDT and CDR2 SITEND (reference sequence). The sequenced part of the CDR3 DNA is TGTGCCAGCAGTATGGGACACCATGCTGAGCAGTTC. Protein sequence: CASSMGHHAEQF. The CDR3 reads in full as CASSMGHHAEQFF.

This clone was seen more than once but under ten times. Gene names denote mouse genes. The CDR3 end is not reached by the read, which stops 1 residue before it; the germline J gene fills it in. The V gene is TRBV1, the J gene TRBJ2-7, with a tentative D call TRBD1 (5 bases). The CDR3 is 12 residues long. Germline CDR1 reads NSQYPW; CDR2 reads LRSPGD (reference sequence). With 3 bases removed from V and 7 bases from J, the gap between germline ends came to 10 bases. The CDR3 is CTCSASGWEQYF. The part of the CDR3 DNA that was read is TGCACCTGCAGTGCCTCAGGGTGGGAACAGTAC.

This clone came up once. Gene names are the mouse ones. The CDR3 end falls 1 residue outside the read, so it is completed with the germline J gene. The chain carries TRBV23 and TRBJ2-5; whether TRBD2, the table's D call, matches the DNA was not checked. The germline V gene encodes CDR1 KGHTA and CDR2 FQNQQP. The CDR3 consists of 15 residues. Partial CDR3 DNA: TGCTCCAGCAGTCCAGGACTGGGGGGGCCCGACACCCAGTAC. Translated, it gives CSSSPGLGGPDTQY. The whole CDR3 protein reads CSSSPGLGGPDTQYF.

In its sample, this clone was seen a few times. Genes and germline come from the mouse. The read falls 1 residue short of the CDR3 end, and the missing part is taken from the germline J gene. The genes are TRBV13-3 and TRBJ2-1; possibly TRBD1 for D (5 bases). Germline V gene data show CDR1 as NNHDY and CDR2 as SYVADS. The length of the CDR3 is 14 residues. The V end was cut by 5 bases, the J end by 0 bases, with 9 bases between. CDR3 DNA, as far as it was read: TGTGCCAGCAGGGACATTTATAACTATGCTGAGCAGTTC. Residues: CASRDIYNYAEQF. The full-length CDR3 reads as CASRDIYNYAEQFF.

As to this clone: Gene and germline names: mouse. Sequencing ends 1 residue short of the CDR3 end; the germline J gene provides the rest. The chain employs TRBV4 and TRBJ1-2; D is unclear. The CDR3 consists of 12 residues. The V gene's germline CDR1 is LGHDT and CDR2 YNNKQL (reference sequence). Trimming left V 4 bases short and J 0 bases short, with 3 bases between. This CDR3 reads CASSSPNSDYTF. The CDR3 bases that were read are TGTGCCAGCAGCTCCCCAAACTCCGACTACACC.

On this clone itself: Genes here carry mouse names. The DNA ends 1 residue before the CDR3 does, and the rest of the CDR3 is filled in from the germline J gene. The V and J genes are TRBV24 and TRBJ2-3; 8 positions agree with TRBD2. The CDR3 totals 15 residues. CDR1 KGHTA and CDR2 FRNEEI come from the germline V gene. V shed 4 bases and J 0 bases; nucleotides not matched to a gene: 3. CDR3 amino acids: CASSRTGSSAETLYF. Partial CDR3 DNA: TGTGCCAGCAGTCGGACTGGGTCTAGTGCAGAAACGCTGTAT.

Details on this clone: Mouse gene names apply. The read terminates 1 residue ahead of where the CDR3 ends, so the germline J gene completes it. The chain links TRBV29 to TRBJ2-7; perhaps D is TRBD1 or TRBD2 (5 bases each). Germline V lookup: CDR1 MSHET, CDR2 SYDVDS. Trimming cost V 3 bases and J 0 bases, with 9 bases left between them. The CDR3 totals 14 residues. The CDR3 DNA, read in part, is TGTGCTAGCAGTTTCCGGGGGAGCTCCTATGAACAGTAC. Translating it yields CASSFRGSSYEQY. The complete CDR3 sequence is CASSFRGSSYEQYF.

Of note for this clone: The listed genes are named as in mouse. The CDR3: CASSQGSAEQFF. Incomplete CDR3 DNA: TGTGCCAGCAGCCAGGGGAGTGCTGAGCAGTTC. V gene TRBV13-3 combines with J gene TRBJ2-1; a weak D match, TRBD1 (6 bases). Sequencing ends 1 residue short of the CDR3 end; the germline J gene provides the rest. Germline V gene lookup returns CDR1 NNHDY and CDR2 SYVADS. This CDR3 contains 12 residues. V gave up 5 bases and J gave up 6 bases, with 9 bases separating them.

A note on this clone: Gene names and germline refer to mouse. Coverage ceases 1 residue before the CDR3 finishes, and the germline J gene fills in the end. Distinct nucleotide sequences in the sample also encode this CDR3. J is TRBJ1-6 and V is TRBV31; unclear D gene. TRBJ1-6 falls under the ORF class, with uncertain function. CDR3 length: 14 residues. The germline V and J ends were trimmed by 0 bases and 4 bases, with 7 bases remaining between them. CDR1 is GKSSPN and CDR2 is SITVG in the germline V gene. The CDR3 protein is CAWSLEGYNSPLYF. Partial CDR3 DNA: TGTGCCTGGAGTCTAGAGGGTTATAATTCGCCCCTCTAC.

This clone turned up a few times. Here the gene names and germline are mouse. The read ends 1 residue early relative to the CDR3; the germline J gene fills the gap. The V gene is TRBV2, the J gene TRBJ2-7, with D possibly matching TRBD1 (6 bases). The V gene's germline CDR1 is LGHNA and CDR2 YSYQKL. The CDR3 covers 14 residues. With 1 base removed from V and 7 bases from J, the gap between germline ends came to 14 bases. CDR3 sequence reads: CASSQGGRGREQYF. CDR3 DNA (partial): TGTGCCAGCAGCCAAGGGGGGAGGGGGAGAGAACAGTAC.

Points on this clone: Gene names follow the mouse nomenclature. The read is 1 residue too short to cover the CDR3 end, so that end is filled in from the germline J gene. The chain has TRBV3 and TRBJ2-2; TRBD2 matches at 11 bases. CDR1 and CDR2 from the germline V gene are SNHLY and FYNGKV (reference sequence). The CDR3 has 17 residues. Unmatched junction bases numbered 5, after V lost 1 base and J lost 4 bases. This chain's CDR3 is CASSLDWGGAGTGQLYF. CDR3 DNA, as far as it was read: TGTGCCAGCAGCTTAGACTGGGGGGGCGCGGGCACCGGGCAGCTCTAC.

Remarks on this clone: Gene names and germline match the mouse. The read falls 1 residue short of the CDR3 end, and the missing part is taken from the germline J gene. The chain employs TRBV13-2 and TRBJ2-1; D gene unclear. CDR3 length: 14 amino acids. V was trimmed by 1 base and J by 1 base, leaving 6 bases between them. Germline CDR1 reads NNHNN; CDR2 reads SYGAGS (reference sequence). The CDR3 bases that were read are TGTGCCAGCGGTGATCCGGACAACTATGCTGAGCAGTTC. This gives the protein CASGDPDNYAEQF. The entire CDR3 sequence reads CASGDPDNYAEQFF.

In regard to this clone: Gene names and germline refer to mouse. The read is 1 residue too short to cover the CDR3 end, so that end is filled in from the germline J gene. The chain has TRBV13-2 and TRBJ2-1; TRBD2 matches at 8 bases. The CDR3 contains 15 residues. The germline V gene has CDR1 NNHNN and CDR2 SYGAGS (reference sequence). V dropped 1 base and J dropped 3; count of bases not matched to a gene: 3. The part of the CDR3 DNA that was read is TGTGCCAGCGGTGATCGGTGGGGGGGCTATGCTGAGCAGTTC. Its protein is CASGDRWGGYAEQF. The CDR3 reads in full as CASGDRWGGYAEQFF.